This passage covers 27 T cell receptor beta chains from one sample sequenced in a study of T cells in Graves' hyperthyroidism and ophthalmopathy (dated by TCRdb to between 2018 and 2021). Libraries were prepared through multiplex PCR. The sequencer listed for this sample is Illumina HiSeq 2000. TCR beta CDR3 regions were amplified from RNA transcripts. For the first round of RT-PCR on the TCR CDR3, the HTBI primer set was used together with the Qiagen OneStep RT-PCR kit. The public reads were reanalyzed by TCRdb: fastp trimming at Q25, MiXCR alignment, in-frame beta chains only. Each CDR3 protein gets just one entry, which takes the most common genes and DNA from the rows behind it. The sample yields about 350,000 distinct CDR3 sequences; approximately 14% were counted once. The ten largest clones represent 34% of the sample. Material for sequencing was blood. The receptors were gathered from a woman aged 40 to 50 with Graves' ophthalmopathy.

The chain's CDR3 is CASSHRRGRVGEQFF. The CDR3 DNA sequence: TGTGCCAGCAGCCACCGAAGGGGGCGGGTCGGGGAGCAGTTCTTC. The chain couples TRBV3-1 to TRBJ2-1; 7 bases are a match to TRBD1. Trimming took 3 bases from V and 10 from J; bases not matched to a gene: 12. This CDR3 is built from 15 residues. The V gene's germline CDR1 is LGHDT and CDR2 YNNKEL (reference sequence).

This clonotype was observed at least ten times. CDR3 in DNA: TGTGCCAGCAGTTTATTGGCCAGGGGTTCCTCAGATACGCAGTATTTT. It codes for CASSLLARGSSDTQYF. The chain links TRBV27 to TRBJ2-3, with D perhaps TRBD1 (6 bases). The CDR3 sequence is 16 residues long. V was shortened by 1 base and J by 4 bases, with 15 bases between the two germline ends. Per the germline V gene, CDR1 is MNHEY and CDR2 is SMNVEV (reference sequence).

The chain has TRBV7-6 and TRBJ2-1; D may be TRBD1 (6 bases). CDR1 is SGHVS and CDR2 is FNYEAQ in the germline V gene. The CDR3 loop spans 15 amino acids. The ends were cut back, 5 bases at V and 5 bases at J, with 16 bases in the middle. For the CDR3, the DNA is TGTGCCAGCAGCCCCACGACTCACAGGGACAATGAGCAGTTCTTC. This sequence encodes CASSPTTHRDNEQFF.

This clonotype has a count of ten or more. V is TRBV6-2 or TRBV6-3 and J is TRBJ2-7; 9 bases fit TRBD1. With 2 bases clipped from V and 3 bases from J, the junction kept 8 bases outside the gene matches. The CDR3 contains 16 residues. Germline CDR1 reads MNHEY; CDR2 reads SVGEGT. CDR3 residues: CASSYLQGAGLYEQYF. As DNA, the CDR3 is TGTGCCAGCAGTTACCTACAGGGGGCTGGTCTCTACGAGCAGTACTTC.

In its sample, this clonotype was seen many times. The CDR3 spells CASSTMDSHANTGELFF. CDR3 in DNA: TGTGCCAGCAGTACAATGGACAGTCACGCGAACACCGGGGAGCTGTTTTTT. The rearrangement joins TRBV25-1 to TRBJ2-2, with D perhaps TRBD1 (6 bases). V lost 5 bases to trimming and J lost 0 bases, with 16 bases between them. Looked up from germline, CDR1 is MGHDK and CDR2 is SYGVNS. The CDR3 runs 17 residues.

The sample holds many counts of this clonotype. The chain recombines TRBV5-6 with TRBJ2-7, with D possibly being TRBD1 (6 bases). CDR1 is SGHDT and CDR2 is YYEEEE in the germline V gene. Trimming shortened V by 1 base and J by 6 bases, and 11 bases separated the two germline ends. CDR3 length: 13 amino acids. CDR3 in DNA: TGTGCCAGCAGCTTGCAACAGGGCTCCGAGCAGTACTTC. It specifies CASSLQQGSEQYF.

This clonotype has ten or more counts. The genes are TRBV28 and TRBJ1-3; D perhaps matches TRBD1 (5 bases). The V end was cut by 2 bases, the J end by 8 bases, with 10 bases between. The CDR3 consists of 13 residues. Germline CDR1 is MDHEN and CDR2 is SYDVKM. The CDR3 DNA follows: TGTGCCAGCAGTTTAGAGGGGATGCACACCATATATTTT. This gives the protein CASSLEGMHTIYF.

This clonotype was counted a few times. This could be a read error, since a much larger clone is one nucleotide away. The chain joins TRBV6-1 to TRBJ1-5; D gene ambiguous. Germline V CDR1 and CDR2: MNHNS, SASEGT. The CDR3 loop spans 14 amino acids. For the CDR3, the DNA is TGTGCCGGCAGTGAAGGCGGGAACCCTCGGCCCCAGCATTTT. It codes for CAGSEGGNPRPQHF.

This clonotype has at least ten counts. The CDR3 DNA follows: TGTGCCAGCAGTGGATGGCAGGCTCTGGCGGCTTTCTTT. Protein: CASSGWQALAAFF. The chain employs TRBV2 and TRBJ1-1; D gene ambiguous. The CDR3 contains 13 residues. Deletions cut 4 bases from V and 11 bases from J, with 17 bases between. Germline V lookup: CDR1 SNHLY, CDR2 FYNNEI.

This clonotype was seen repeatedly, ten times or more. This chain uses TRBV2 with TRBJ2-7; D unclear. The CDR3 consists of 10 residues. Germline-derived CDR1 and CDR2 are SNHLY and FYNNEI. V lost 8 bases and J lost 6, with 8 bases in between. CDR3 amino acids: CASEGFEQYF. The CDR3 nucleotides read TGTGCCAGCGAAGGATTCGAGCAGTACTTC.

This clonotype showed up just a few times. The chain links TRBV20-1 to TRBJ1-1, with D maybe TRBD1 (5 bases). Germline loops: CDR1 DFQATT, CDR2 SNEGSKA (reference sequence). The CDR3 is 11 residues long. The CDR3 DNA follows: TGCAGGGTGGGGGAGCCCACTGAAGCTTTCTTT. As protein: CRVGEPTEAFF.

The table lists this clonotype with many counts. The chain uses TRBV6-1 and TRBJ1-1, with 8 bases identical to TRBD1. The CDR3 loop spans 14 amino acids. Germline assignment: CDR1 MNHNS and CDR2 SASEGT. J lost 2 bases, V lost 6 bases, and 5 bases had no gene match. This chain's CDR3 is CASSDRGFNTEAFF. CDR3 bases: TGTGCCAGCAGCGACAGGGGTTTCAACACTGAAGCTTTCTTT.

At least ten counts were recorded for this clonotype. V gene TRBV7-2 combines with J gene TRBJ2-4; D is unclear. Germline loops: CDR1 SGHTA, CDR2 FQGNSA. CDR3 length: 14 amino acids. V lost 5 bases and J lost 0, with 8 bases in between. In nucleotides, the CDR3 is TGTGCCAGCAGCCTCGACCAAGCCAAAAACATTCAGTACTTC. Its translation: CASSLDQAKNIQYF.

In this sample, this clonotype turned up a few times. The rearrangement links TRBV29-1 to TRBJ2-5, with TRBD2 matching 11 bases. This CDR3 is built from 17 residues. Per the germline V gene, CDR1 is SQVTM and CDR2 is ANQGSEA. The V gene end was trimmed by 4 bases and the J gene end by 2 bases; junction bases not matched to a gene: 12. CDR3 nucleotides: TGCAGCGTTGCGGGGACAGCGGGACTAGCGGATCAAGAGACCCAGTACTTC. It codes for CSVAGTAGLADQETQYF.

This clonotype was recorded at least ten times. The J gene is TRBJ2-3, the V gene TRBV10-3; 9 nucleotides agree with TRBD1. Germline V gene lookup returns CDR1 ENHRY and CDR2 SYGVKD. V shed 5 bases and J 4 bases; nucleotides not matched to a gene: 13. The CDR3 has 17 residues. CDR3 residues: CAISPPQGARASDTQYF. Here the CDR3 DNA reads TGTGCCATCAGTCCTCCACAGGGGGCGAGAGCCTCAGATACGCAGTATTTT.

The V call is TRBV7-2, the J call TRBJ1-4, with D tentatively TRBD1 (6 bases). Trimming took 5 bases from V and 8 from J, leaving 15 bases between them. The germline V gene has CDR1 SGHTA and CDR2 FQGNSA. The CDR3 has 14 amino acids. CDR3 residues: CASSLTGLGEKLFF. CDR3 DNA: TGTGCCAGCAGCCTAACAGGGTTGGGGGAAAAACTGTTTTTT.

This clonotype was seen a few times. This rearrangement joins TRBV5-6 to TRBJ1-2, with 8 positions matching TRBD1. Trimming cost V 0 bases and J 0 bases; bases outside gene matches: 1. CDR1 is SGHDT, CDR2 YYEEEE, per germline. The CDR3 is made up of 15 amino acids. DNA of the CDR3: TGTGCCAGCAGCTTGGAACAGGGGGCTAACTATGGCTACACCTTC. It translates to CASSLEQGANYGYTF. Looking up the rest from reference TRBV5-6 and TRBJ1-2 gives the full variable domain: DAGVTQSPTHLIKTRGQQVTLRCSPKSGHDTVSWYQQALGQGPQFIFQYYEEEERQRGNFPDRFSGHQFPNYSSELNVNALLLGDSALYLCASSLEQGANYGYTFGSGTRLTVV.

This clonotype showed up many times. The CDR3, as DNA: TGTGCCAGCAAGCCCTTGGGGATAGGCACTGAAGCTTTCTTT. Translated: CASKPLGIGTEAFF. The chain uses TRBV2 and TRBJ1-1, with unresolved D. The CDR3 extends over 14 amino acids. In germline, CDR1 is SNHLY, CDR2 FYNNEI. With 7 bases removed from V and 4 bases from J, the gap between germline ends came to 16 bases.

This clonotype was counted a few times. This chain's CDR3 is CSANNRGGRHNYNEQFF. CDR3 nucleotides: TGCAGTGCTAATAACCGGGGGGGCCGGCATAACTACAATGAGCAGTTCTTC. The rearrangement uses TRBV20-1 and TRBJ2-1, with TRBD2 matching 8 bases. The CDR3 spans 17 residues. Germline V lookup: CDR1 DFQATT, CDR2 SNEGSKA (reference sequence). V dropped 4 bases and J dropped 3; count of bases not matched to a gene: 14.

Worth noting for this clonotype: A single base separates this from a much larger clone, so it may be a read error. The chain links TRBV5-5 to TRBJ2-7; D remains unclear. The CDR3 length is 13 residues. Deletions cut 1 base from V and 0 bases from J, with 5 bases between. The germline CDR1 and CDR2 sequences are SGHKS and YYEKEE (reference sequence). The CDR3 DNA follows: TGTGCCAGCAGCTTGTGGAGCTCCTACGAGCAGTACTTC. Amino acid sequence: CASSLWSSYEQYF.

This clonotype was detected many times. The CDR3 bases are TGTGCCAGCAGCTGGGGCGACTATGGCTACACCTTC. This sequence encodes CASSWGDYGYTF. This chain joins TRBV7-9 and TRBJ1-2; D possibly corresponds to TRBD1 (5 bases). The CDR3 covers 12 residues. V lost 4 bases, J lost 3 bases, and 6 bases lay in between. From germline, CDR1 is SEHNR and CDR2 FQNEAQ (reference sequence).

This clonotype was counted at least ten times. The chain employs TRBV7-9 and TRBJ1-2; a possible D gene is TRBD1 (5 bases). CDR1 is SEHNR, CDR2 FQNEAQ, per germline (reference sequence). The CDR3 extends over 13 amino acids. The V gene lost 5 bases and the J gene lost 5 bases, with 12 bases spanning the gap. CDR3 loop: CASSPDSLYGYTF. For the CDR3, the DNA is TGTGCCAGCAGCCCCGACAGTCTTTATGGCTACACCTTC.

This clonotype was counted many times. V is TRBV11-3 and J is TRBJ1-1; tentative D call: TRBD1 (6 bases). Between the trimmed V and J ends, which lost 5 bases and 0 bases, there was a span of 10 bases. CDR1 is SGHNT and CDR2 is YENEEA in the germline V gene. This CDR3 contains 14 residues. The CDR3 sequence: CASSATGLNTEAFF. CDR3 sequence (DNA): TGTGCCAGCAGCGCGACAGGACTGAACACTGAAGCTTTCTTT.

Remarks on this clonotype: The junction departs from the called germline gene at one end, perhaps through a read error. The chain is built from TRBV13 and TRBJ2-2, with 8 bases identical to TRBD1. Germline CDR1 reads PRHDT; CDR2 reads FYEKMQ (reference sequence). The CDR3 contains 17 residues. The CDR3 DNA reads as TGTGCCAGCAGCACGCAAAAGGACAGGGTGAACACCGGGGAGCTGTCTTTT. Translation: CASSTQKDRVNTGELSF.

This clonotype was counted between two and nine times. The chain carries TRBV20-1 and TRBJ2-1; the match to TRBD2 covers 10 bases. Germline V lookup: CDR1 DFQATT, CDR2 SNEGSKA (reference sequence). This CDR3 has 16 amino acids. V shed 3 bases, J shed 3 bases, and the junction held 8 bases outside the gene matches. CDR3 region: CSARFKTSGVYNEQFF. CDR3 DNA: TGCAGTGCTAGGTTCAAAACTAGCGGGGTCTACAATGAGCAGTTCTTC.

This chain uses TRBV13 with TRBJ1-1; D is uncertain. Trimming stripped 3 bases from V and 11 bases from J, with 22 bases between. Germline V gene data show CDR1 as PRHDT and CDR2 as FYEKMQ (reference sequence). This CDR3 is 15 amino acids long. The CDR3 loop reads CASSFASQILVDAFF. Written as DNA, the CDR3 is TGTGCCAGCAGCTTCGCGAGCCAGATTTTGGTGGACGCTTTCTTT. The full variable domain, rest sourced from reference TRBV13 and TRBJ1-1, is AAGVIQSPRHLIKEKRETATLKCYPIPRHDTVYWYQQGPGQDPQFLISFYEKMQSDKGSIPDRFSAQQFSDYHSELNMSSLELGDSALYFCASSFASQILVDAFFGQGTRLTVV.

In regard to this clonotype: Just one base apart from a much larger clone, this may be a read error. The genes are TRBV20-1 and TRBJ2-7; D is unclear. This CDR3 is 15 amino acids long. Germline V gene data show CDR1 as DFQATT and CDR2 as SNEGSKA (reference sequence). CDR3 in amino acids: CSAYSPSRAVYEQCF. The DNA for the CDR3 is TGCAGTGCTTACAGTCCCAGCCGGGCAGTCTACGAGCAGTGCTTC.